This TCR beta chain was identified in a study of blood T cell repertoires in COVID-19. Study overall: Acute-phase and convalescent COVID-19 samples originated in the United States, Italy and Spain. The cDNA or gDNA used as material had been derived from T cells, B-cell-depleted T cells, or PBMCs.

Germline CDR1 reads MNHEY; CDR2 reads SMNVEV (reference sequence). This CDR3 contains 12 residues. V lost 6 bases and J 8 bases, leaving 10 bases between the germline ends. With regard to this clone: At the DNA level, this CDR3 is encoded by other sequences in the same sample as well.

Original handling: Reference gene primers were amplified, and this amplification served to estimate nucleated cell counts. TCRdb keeps only in-frame clones here, not all; method: immunoSEQ multiplex PCR. V, J and clone size were drawn from that table, and D and trimming were deduced from the DNA. The data show roughly 170,000 clones, around 85% seen once. Sequencing was carried out using peripheral blood. V usage is TRBV27 and J usage is TRBJ1-4; D uncertain. The sequence was collected from a man in his 70s with active or convalescent COVID-19. The DNA for the CDR3 is TGTGCCAGCAGCCATGGCGGGGAAAAACTGTTTTTT. Residues: CASSHGGEKLFF. The full variable domain, rest sourced from reference TRBV27 and TRBJ1-4, is EAQVTQNPRYLITVTGKKLTVTCSQNMNHEYMSWYRQDPGLGLRQIYYSMNVEVTDKGDVPEGYKVSRKEKRNFPLILESPSPNQTSLYFCASSHGGEKLFFGSGTQLSVL.